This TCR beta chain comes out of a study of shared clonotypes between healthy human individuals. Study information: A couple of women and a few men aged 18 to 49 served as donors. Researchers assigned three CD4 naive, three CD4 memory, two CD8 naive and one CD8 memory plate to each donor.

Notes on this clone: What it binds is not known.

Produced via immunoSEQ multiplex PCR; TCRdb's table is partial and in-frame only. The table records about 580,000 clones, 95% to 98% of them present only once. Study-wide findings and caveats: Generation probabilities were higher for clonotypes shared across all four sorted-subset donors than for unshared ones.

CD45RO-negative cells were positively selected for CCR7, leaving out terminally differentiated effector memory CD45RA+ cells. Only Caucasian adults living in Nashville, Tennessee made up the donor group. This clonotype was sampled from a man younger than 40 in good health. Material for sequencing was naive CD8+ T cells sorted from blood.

CDR3 coding DNA: TGTGCCAGCAGCCCTAAAGTATTACTAGCGGGGACCGGGGAGCTGTTTTTT. Amino acid sequence: CASSPKVLLAGTGELFF. The rearrangement links TRBV11-2 to TRBJ2-2, with 10 positions matching TRBD2. The ends lost 5 bases at V and 5 bases at J; junction bases unmatched: 11. CDR3 length: 17 amino acids. The germline CDR1 and CDR2 sequences are SGHAT and FQNNGV.